This passage covers 17 T cell receptor beta chains from one sample sequenced in a study of early T cells in non-severe SARS-CoV-2 infection (dated by TCRdb to the early 2020s). Libraries were built with 5' RACE. The instrument was a NextSeq 500. TCRdb reprocessed the public reads (quality trimming at Q25 with fastp, clone calling with MiXCR) and kept in-frame beta chains. Rows with one shared CDR3 protein collapse into an entry with the most common genes and DNA. The table for this sample lists tens of thousands of distinct CDR3 sequences; around 6.8% of them were counted only once. Roughly an eighth of the sample goes to the ten largest clones. The material sequenced was whole blood, taken at baseline. The receptors come from an adult who was a healthcare worker with PCR-confirmed SARS-CoV-2 infection or an uninfected control (not recorded which).

This clonotype was counted at least ten times. The chain combines TRBV20-1 with TRBJ2-5; TRBD1 agrees at 7 bases. CDR1 DFQATT and CDR2 SNEGSKA come from the germline V gene (reference sequence). This CDR3 region has 15 residues. The V gene end was trimmed by 0 bases and the J gene end by 2 bases; junction bases not matched to a gene: 6. The CDR3 spells CSARDARDSQETQYF. CDR3 in DNA: TGCAGTGCTAGAGATGCCCGGGACAGTCAAGAGACCCAGTACTTC.

The chain links TRBV10-3 to TRBJ1-1; D is unclear. V was clipped by 6 bases and J by 1 base, with 18 bases between them. The CDR3 is 16 amino acids. Germline values: CDR1 ENHRY, CDR2 SYGVKD. The DNA for the CDR3 is TGTGCCATCAGCGGCGATTACATGAGAGAGAACACTGAAGCTTTCTTT. This sequence encodes CAISGDYMRENTEAFF.

Notes on this clonotype: A read error may be the cause here, since a much bigger clone is one base away. The chain links TRBV20-1 to TRBJ1-6; D might be TRBD1 (5 bases). Trimming shortened V by 5 bases and J by 3 bases, and 14 bases separated the two germline ends. The CDR3 consists of 15 residues. The germline V gene has CDR1 DFQATT and CDR2 SNEGSKA (reference sequence). The CDR3 here is CSALDSNYYNSPLHF. The CDR3, as DNA: TGCAGTGCTCTCGACAGCAACTACTATAATTCACCCCTCCACTTT.

This clonotype was picked up many times. The chain joins TRBV27 to TRBJ2-2; 8 positions agree with TRBD1. This CDR3 is 14 amino acids long. Germline assignment: CDR1 MNHEY and CDR2 SMNVEV (reference sequence). Trimming at V came to 7 bases and at J to 5 bases, leaving 6 bases not matched to a gene. CDR3 region: CASISRGRTGELFF. DNA for the CDR3: TGTGCCAGCATATCCAGGGGGCGGACCGGGGAGCTGTTTTTT.

The sample holds many counts of this clonotype. The chain has TRBV30 and TRBJ2-7, with 8 positions matching TRBD1. Germline CDR1 and CDR2: GTSNPN and SVGIG (reference sequence). The CDR3 is made up of 14 amino acids. Trimming took 2 bases from V and 4 from J; bases not matched to a gene: 7. The DNA of the CDR3 is TGTGCCTGGAGTCCCGGACAGGGAGCATACGAGCAGTACGTC. This codes for CAWSPGQGAYEQYV.

The chain carries TRBV29-1 and TRBJ2-2; D is undetermined. Germline CDR1 is SQVTM and CDR2 is ANQGSEA. The CDR3 length is 11 residues. With 1 base removed from V and 8 bases from J, the gap between germline ends came to 5 bases. CDR3 in DNA: TGCAGCGTTGAAGTTGGGGGGGAGCTGTTTTTT. Translated: CSVEVGGELFF.

This clonotype was counted at least ten times. V and J are TRBV4-2 and TRBJ1-2; a possible D gene is TRBD1 (6 bases). CDR3 size: 14 residues. V dropped 0 bases and J dropped 4 bases, with 9 bases sitting between them. The germline CDR1 and CDR2 sequences are LGHNA and YNFKEQ. CDR3 in amino acids: CASSQDRTAYGYTF. Here the CDR3 DNA reads TGTGCCAGCAGCCAAGATAGGACAGCCTATGGCTACACCTTC.

This clonotype was seen many times. The CDR3, as DNA: TGCAGTGCAAAAGAGTTAGCTAATTCACCCCTCCACTTT. Its protein is CSAKELANSPLHF. The gene calls are TRBV20-1 and TRBJ1-6; D remains unclear. The CDR3 extends over 13 amino acids. Trimming took off 6 bases at V and 6 bases at J, with 12 bases between the two ends. CDR1 and CDR2 from the germline V gene are DFQATT and SNEGSKA (reference sequence).

The gene calls are TRBV11-3 and TRBJ1-1; 7 bases match TRBD1. The length of the CDR3 is 15 residues. Germline loops: CDR1 SGHNT, CDR2 YENEEA. The ends lost 5 bases at V and 4 bases at J; junction bases unmatched: 10. This CDR3 reads CASSLPTGSVTEAFF. CDR3 sequence (DNA): TGTGCCAGCAGCCTCCCGACAGGGAGTGTCACTGAAGCTTTCTTT.

This clonotype was seen repeatedly, ten times or more. CDR3 sequence reads: CSVAIGGEGQPQHF. The CDR3 DNA follows: TGCAGCGTTGCCATCGGGGGCGAAGGACAGCCCCAGCATTTT. The chain links TRBV29-1 to TRBJ1-5; tentative D call: TRBD1 (6 bases). CDR1 is SQVTM and CDR2 is ANQGSEA in the germline V gene. The length of the CDR3 is 14 residues. Deletions cut 4 bases from V and 7 bases from J, with 17 bases between.

With respect to this clonotype: This may be a read error: a much more frequent sequence differs by one nucleotide. J is TRBJ2-1 and V is TRBV29-1; 7 bases are shared with TRBD1. Germline CDR1 reads SQVTM; CDR2 reads ANQGSEA. The trim removed 7 bases at V and 4 bases at J, leaving 10 bases unmatched. CDR3 length: 14 residues. CDR3 residues: CSALNDRAYNEQFF. The CDR3 DNA reads as TGCAGCGCCCTTAACGACAGGGCATACAATGAGCAGTTCTTC.

This clonotype was seen only a few times. The rearrangement uses TRBV10-2 and TRBJ2-7; 9 bases agree with TRBD2. Germline V gives CDR1 WSHSY, CDR2 SAAADI. V was clipped by 3 bases and J by 3 bases; unmatched bases: 12. The CDR3 extends over 17 amino acids. CDR3 nucleotides: TGCGCCAGCAGTGATGAGAGCGGATCTAGCGGGAACTACGAGCAGTACGTC. Residues: CASSDESGSSGNYEQYV.

This clonotype came up many times. This chain joins TRBV5-6 and TRBJ2-1; 11 bases line up with TRBD2. The CDR3 has 17 amino acids. The germline gives CDR1 SGHDT, CDR2 YYEEEE. After removal of 2 bases from V and 7 bases from J, the junction contained 11 bases not matched to a gene. The CDR3 is CASSFRLAGNLGNEQFF. The CDR3, as DNA: TGTGCCAGCAGCTTCAGACTAGCGGGAAATTTAGGGAATGAGCAGTTCTTC.

This clonotype came up many times. This CDR3 is CASSFLAGGPQVTDTQYF. The CDR3 region has the DNA TGTGCCAGCAGCTTTTTAGCGGGAGGGCCGCAAGTAACAGATACGCAGTATTTT. The chain is built from TRBV7-2 and TRBJ2-3; 11 bases map to TRBD2. In germline, CDR1 is SGHTA, CDR2 FQGNSA. The CDR3 has 18 amino acids. After removal of 3 bases from V and 3 bases from J, the junction contained 11 bases not matched to a gene. Supplemented by reference TRBV7-2 and TRBJ2-3, the full variable domain reads GAGVSQSPSNKVTEKGKDVELRCDPISGHTALYWYRQSLGQGLEFLIYFQGNSAPDKSGLPSDRFSAERTGGSVSTLTIQRTQQEDSAVYLCASSFLAGGPQVTDTQYFGPGTRLTVL.

The chain uses TRBV28 and TRBJ2-7, with D perhaps TRBD1 (6 bases). The V gene's germline CDR1 is MDHEN and CDR2 SYDVKM. Deletions cut 6 bases from V and 0 bases from J, with 21 bases between. CDR3 length equals 17 residues. As DNA, the CDR3 is TGTGCCAGCAGCCCCCCCCACCCAGGGGCGAACTCCTACGAGCAGTACTTC. Translation gives CASSPPHPGANSYEQYF.

There are many counts of this clonotype. The chain recombines TRBV7-9 with TRBJ2-6; D perhaps matches TRBD2 (5 bases). V was shortened by 0 bases and J by 1 base, with 19 bases between the two germline ends. CDR1 is SEHNR, CDR2 FQNEAQ, per germline (reference sequence). The CDR3 spans 20 residues. The DNA of the CDR3 is TGTGCCAGCAGCTTAGCGCGGCTAGCCACTGGACCGTCTGGGGCCAACGTCCTGACTTTC. Protein product: CASSLARLATGPSGANVLTF. Drawing the rest from reference TRBV7-9 and TRBJ2-6, the complete variable domain is DTGVSQNPRHKITKRGQNVTFRCDPISEHNRLYWYRQTLGQGPEFLTYFQNEAQLEKSRLLSDRFSAERPKGSFSTLEIQRTEQGDSAMYLCASSLARLATGPSGANVLTFGAGSRLTVL.

This clonotype turned up a few times. The rearrangement joins TRBV7-3 to TRBJ2-1, with TRBD2 matching 11 bases. Germline V gene lookup returns CDR1 SGHTA and CDR2 FQGTGA. The V and J ends lost 4 bases and 10 bases, in that order; junction bases with no gene match: 9. This CDR3 has 15 amino acids. The CDR3 protein is CASSYTSGSFGEQFF. The CDR3 bases are TGTGCCAGCAGCTACACTAGCGGGAGTTTCGGGGAGCAGTTCTTC.